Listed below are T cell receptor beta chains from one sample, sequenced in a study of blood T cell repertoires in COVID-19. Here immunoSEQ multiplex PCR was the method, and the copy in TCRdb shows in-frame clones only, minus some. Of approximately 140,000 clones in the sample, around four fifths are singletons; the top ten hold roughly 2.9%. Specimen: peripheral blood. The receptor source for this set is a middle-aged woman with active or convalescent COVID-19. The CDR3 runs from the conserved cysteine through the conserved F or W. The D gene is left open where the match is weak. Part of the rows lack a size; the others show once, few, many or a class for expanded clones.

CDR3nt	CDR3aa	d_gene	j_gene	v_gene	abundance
TGTGCCAGCAGCTTAGATTGGCTAGCGGGGGGATCCGGGGAGCTGTTTTTT	CASSLDWLAGGSGELFF	TRBD2	TRBJ2-2	TRBV11-2	NA
TGTGCCTGGCCTGCAAACAGGGCCTATATGAGCAATCAGCCCCAGCATTTT	CAWPANRAYMSNQPQHF	NA	TRBJ1-5	TRBV30	once
TGTGCCAGCAGTCTCTATTTCCTAAATTCACCCCTCCACTTT	CASSLYFLNSPLHF	NA	TRBJ1-6	TRBV27	NA
TGTGCCACCAGTGTGGGTGGACTAGCGGGAGGGACCTCCTACAATGAGCAGTTCTTC	CATSVGGLAGGTSYNEQFF	TRBD2	TRBJ2-1	TRBV24-1	NA
TGTGCCAGCAGTTTCCCAGATGGCAGGGAGCAGTACTTC	CASSFPDGREQYF	NA	TRBJ2-7	TRBV27	once
TGTGCCAGCAGCGCCGGGACAGGGATACGGAATCAGCCCCAGCATTTT	CASSAGTGIRNQPQHF	TRBD1	TRBJ1-5	TRBV9	NA
TGTGCCAGTTCGGGGGACAGAGCCTACGAGCAGTACTTC	CASSGDRAYEQYF	NA	TRBJ2-7	TRBV19	once
TGTGCCAGCAGCTTGTTTCAGGTGATAAGCGGCTACACCTTC	CASSLFQVISGYTF	NA	TRBJ1-2	TRBV7-2	once
TGTGCCAGCAGCTTACAGGGGGCCTACGAGCAGTACTTC	CASSLQGAYEQYF	TRBD1	TRBJ2-7	TRBV7-9	NA
TGCGCCAGCACCGCGCTACAGGGATTCGAAGCTTTCTTT	CASTALQGFEAFF	NA	TRBJ1-1	TRBV10-2	once
TGTGCCAGCAGCATGGGGACAGGGGGCGTCAATCAGCCCCAGCATTTT	CASSMGTGGVNQPQHF	TRBD1	TRBJ1-5	TRBV11-2	NA
TGTGCCACCGGTTGGAGCTTGAACACTGAAGCTTTCTTT	CATGWSLNTEAFF	NA	TRBJ1-1	TRBV6-5	NA
TGTGCCAGCAGCGCGGGACTAGCGACTTTCGGGGAGACCCAGTACTTC	CASSAGLATFGETQYF	TRBD2	TRBJ2-5	TRBV5-4	NA
TGTGCCAGCAGCTTGGAACCACTAGCGGGAGGGGCTGGCTACGAGCAGTACTTC	CASSLEPLAGGAGYEQYF	TRBD2	TRBJ2-7	TRBV5-4	once
TGTGCCAGCAGTTTTGGGAGATCGGGGGGGGCGAGCTCCTATAATTCACCCCTCCACTTT	CASSFGRSGGASSYNSPLHF	NA	TRBJ1-6	TRBV28	NA
TGTGCCAGCAGCCGGGACTGGAGTAATTCACCCCTCCACTTT	CASSRDWSNSPLHF	NA	TRBJ1-6	TRBV6-5	NA
TGTGCCAGCAGCCACGGGGGGGCAACCTATGGCTACACCTTC	CASSHGGATYGYTF	NA	TRBJ1-2	TRBV14	NA
TGTGCCAGCAGCCTCACGAGAGACAGGGACGGATCCTATAATTCACCCCTCCACTTT	CASSLTRDRDGSYNSPLHF	TRBD1	TRBJ1-6	TRBV11-3	NA
TGTGCCAGCAGTCCACAGGGGAGTACAGATACGCAGTATTTT	CASSPQGSTDTQYF	TRBD1	TRBJ2-3	TRBV28	NA
TGTGCCAGCAGGGAGACAGTCTTCTATGGCTACACCTTC	CASRETVFYGYTF	NA	TRBJ1-2	TRBV6-6	NA
TGTGCCAGCAGTTTGACTAGCGGGAGGTCCCCCTACGAGCAGTACTTC	CASSLTSGRSPYEQYF	TRBD2	TRBJ2-7	TRBV27	medium-sized
TGTGCCAGCTCGCTCCGCCGACAGGGAAGCCTACCTACCTACAATGAGCAGTTCTTC	CASSLRRQGSLPTYNEQFF	TRBD1	TRBJ2-1	TRBV18	NA
TGTGCCAGCAGCTCCGGGACTTGGATCTACAATGAGCAGTTCTTC	CASSSGTWIYNEQFF	NA	TRBJ2-1	TRBV7-2	NA
TGCGCCAGCAGCTTGCGGGAGACATATAATTCACCCCTCCACTTT	CASSLRETYNSPLHF	NA	TRBJ1-6	TRBV5-1	few
TGTGCCAGCAGCCGGGGACAGAAAGAGACCCAGTACTTC	CASSRGQKETQYF	TRBD1	TRBJ2-5	TRBV11-2	NA
TGTGCCAGCAGGGGGGCTGGTATCTCCATGTCAGATACGCAGTATTTT	CASRGAGISMSDTQYF	NA	TRBJ2-3	TRBV28	NA
TGTGCCAGCTCAGCGATGGACAGGGACTATGGCTACACCTTC	CASSAMDRDYGYTF	TRBD1	TRBJ1-2	TRBV18	NA
TGTGCCAGCAGTCGGAATACAGGGGCTGGAAACACCATATATTTT	CASSRNTGAGNTIYF	TRBD1	TRBJ1-3	TRBV27	NA
TGCGCCAGCAGCCCGGGACAGAGAGAAACTGAAGCTTTCTTT	CASSPGQRETEAFF	TRBD1	TRBJ1-1	TRBV5-1	NA
TGTGCCAGCAGCGCCCCCAGGGGGGACTATGGCTACACCTTC	CASSAPRGDYGYTF	TRBD1	TRBJ1-2	TRBV7-2	NA
TGCGCCAGCAGCTTCCGCCGGGTTCCTCAGGGCACTGAAGCTTTCTTT	CASSFRRVPQGTEAFF	NA	TRBJ1-1	TRBV5-1	NA
TGCGCCAGCCAGGCCGATAGCAATCAGCCCCAGCATTTT	CASQADSNQPQHF	NA	TRBJ1-5	TRBV5-1	NA
TGTGCCAGCAGTGGTGAGGTACATCAGCCCCAGCATTTT	CASSGEVHQPQHF	NA	TRBJ1-5	TRBV2	few
TGTGCCAGCATCATCGGTCCCCAGGCAGGAAACACTGAAGCTTTCTTT	CASIIGPQAGNTEAFF	NA	TRBJ1-1	TRBV28	once
TGTGCCAGCAGCCCGGAACAGGGGGCGGACTACGAGCAGTACTTC	CASSPEQGADYEQYF	TRBD1	TRBJ2-7	TRBV9	NA
TGTGCCAGCAGTGCAGGGAATAATTCACCCCTCCACTTT	CASSAGNNSPLHF	NA	TRBJ1-6	TRBV25-1	NA
TGTGCCAGCAGCATCGGACAGGGCCGATCCACTGAAGCTTTCTTT	CASSIGQGRSTEAFF	TRBD1	TRBJ1-1	TRBV5-4	NA
TGTGCCAGCAGTACGACAGCGAAACATTCCTACGAGCAGTACTTC	CASSTTAKHSYEQYF	NA	TRBJ2-7	TRBV28	NA
TGTGCCAGCTCCCCGGACAGGGCGGGTGGCTACACCTTC	CASSPDRAGGYTF	TRBD1	TRBJ1-2	TRBV18	NA
TGTGCCAGCAGCTTAGATCGAGGGATTTGGAAGCAGTATTTT	CASSLDRGIWKQYF	NA	TRBJ2-3	TRBV7-2	NA
TGCAGCGTTGATGAAGGCAGGGGGACCGGGGAGCTGTTTTTT	CSVDEGRGTGELFF	TRBD1	TRBJ2-2	TRBV29-1	NA
TGTGCCAGCAGCTTAGACAGGGGGTCATACAATGAGCAGTTCTTC	CASSLDRGSYNEQFF	TRBD1	TRBJ2-1	TRBV7-2	NA
TGTGCCAGCAGCGACGGACTAGGACTAGCGGGACCAGGGACCCAGTACTTC	CASSDGLGLAGPGTQYF	TRBD2	TRBJ2-5	TRBV9	NA
TGTGCCAGCACCCAAGGGGGAAGCGGCTACACCTTC	CASTQGGSGYTF	NA	TRBJ1-2	TRBV6-5	NA
TGTGCCAGCAGCCACGGTTTTGCGGGAGGACACTACGAGCAGTACTTC	CASSHGFAGGHYEQYF	TRBD2	TRBJ2-7	TRBV7-9	NA